The 28 T cell receptor beta chains below all came from one sample that was sequenced in a study of cytotoxic CD8 clonotypes in ibrutinib-treated CLL. TCRdb's copy holds only in-frame clones and misses some; the assay was immunoSEQ multiplex PCR. Here the sample spans about 300,000 clones, around 77% being singletons. Here the sequenced sample was PBMCs, taken at disease progression, from a patient treated with ibrutinib. These receptors all come from a human donor with chronic lymphocytic leukemia.

This chain connects TRBV10-3 to TRBJ2-5, with D possibly TRBD2 on 6 matching bases. This CDR3 has 12 residues. V was pared by 10 bases and J by 4 bases, with 13 bases between. The germline gives CDR1 ENHRY, CDR2 SYGVKD. CDR3 in amino acids: CATAREPETQYF. CDR3 nucleotide sequence: TGTGCCACGGCGCGGGAACCAGAGACCCAGTACTTC.

This chain connects TRBV19 to TRBJ2-3; D is unresolved. Per germline, CDR1 LNHDA and CDR2 SQIVND (reference sequence). V was cut by 5 bases and J by 2 bases, with 8 bases left in between. The CDR3 loop spans 13 amino acids. DNA of the CDR3: TGTGCCAGTAGTTACTATTACACAGATACGCAGTATTTT. It encodes CASSYYYTDTQYF.

CDR3 DNA sequence: TGTGCCATCAGTGACACGGGGACTAATGAAAAACTGTTTTTT. Protein product: CAISDTGTNEKLFF. The J gene is TRBJ1-4, the V gene TRBV10-3, with D hard to call. The CDR3 contains 14 residues. From germline, CDR1 is ENHRY and CDR2 SYGVKD. V dropped 3 bases and J dropped 2 bases, with 7 bases sitting between them.

There are a few counts of this clone. The chain employs TRBV4-1 and TRBJ2-5; a possible D gene is TRBD1 (5 bases). V dropped 1 base and J dropped 2 bases, with 8 bases sitting between them. CDR3 length: 14 residues. Germline V gives CDR1 MGHRA, CDR2 YSYEKL. CDR3 DNA: TGCGCCAGCAGCCAAGCGGACATTCAAGAGACCCAGTACTTC. Translation: CASSQADIQETQYF.

The chain carries TRBV11-2 and TRBJ1-2; tentatively, D is TRBD1 (6 bases). The CDR3 totals 14 residues. Trimming left V 6 bases short and J 10 bases short, with 21 bases between. Looked up from germline, CDR1 is SGHAT and CDR2 is FQNNGV. The CDR3 DNA sequence: TGTGCCAGCAGTAACCCATGGGGACAAAGAGACTACACCTTC. Its translation is CASSNPWGQRDYTF.

The chain is built from TRBV5-1 and TRBJ2-2; D call uncertain. CDR3 length equals 13 residues. The V end lost 7 bases, the J end lost 5 bases, and 12 bases lay between the germline ends. Germline CDR1 SGHRS, CDR2 YFSETQ. The CDR3 coding sequence is TGCGCCAGCGCCCGTGGGAATACCGGGGAGCTGTTTTTT. Translation: CASARGNTGELFF.

The V call is TRBV5-1, the J call TRBJ2-1; D not certain. V was trimmed by 4 bases and J by 1 base, leaving 12 bases between them. The germline V gene has CDR1 SGHRS and CDR2 YFSETQ. This CDR3 is built from 15 residues. CDR3 sequence (DNA): TGCGCCAGCAGCCCTCCCCTAGGGTCCTACAATGAGCAGTTCTTC. Its protein is CASSPPLGSYNEQFF.

V and J are TRBV18 and TRBJ2-7; weak D call: TRBD1 (5 bases). The CDR3 has 14 residues. V was shortened by 4 bases and J by 3 bases, with 13 bases between the two germline ends. The germline V gene encodes CDR1 KGHSH and CDR2 LQKENI. CDR3 amino acids: CASSLGVKIYEQYF. In DNA form, the CDR3 reads TGTGCCAGCTCACTAGGGGTAAAAATCTACGAGCAGTACTTC.

The J gene is TRBJ1-2, the V gene TRBV4-2, with D perhaps TRBD1 (5 bases). Germline V gives CDR1 LGHNA, CDR2 YNFKEQ. This CDR3 is built from 15 residues. V gave up 0 bases and J gave up 4 bases, with 12 bases separating them. The CDR3, as DNA: TGTGCCAGCAGCCAAGAACGCAGGGACCCCTATGGCTACACCTTC. Encoded protein: CASSQERRDPYGYTF.

The chain carries TRBV19 and TRBJ2-7, with 8 positions matching TRBD1. The CDR3 has 18 residues. The J segment lost 0 bases and the V segment lost 6 bases, leaving 16 bases of the junction unmatched. Germline assignment: CDR1 LNHDA and CDR2 SQIVND (reference sequence). For the CDR3, the DNA is TGTGCCAGTAGCCCCCTTCCCCCTCGACAGGGGATCTCCTACGAGCAGTACTTC. Its protein is CASSPLPPRQGISYEQYF.

This chain uses TRBV6-6 with TRBJ1-5, with 9 bases matching TRBD1. Germline values: CDR1 MNHNY, CDR2 SVGAGI (reference sequence). Germline trimming cut 2 bases from V and 7 bases from J; bases unmatched to any gene: 6. There are 15 residues in the CDR3. The CDR3 loop reads CASSYLTGGVQPQHF. The CDR3 DNA follows: TGTGCCAGCAGTTACCTGACAGGGGGTGTACAGCCCCAGCATTTT.

The chain joins TRBV5-8 to TRBJ1-1; TRBD1 aligns across 12 bases. Per germline, CDR1 SGHTS and CDR2 YDEGEE. V gave up 4 bases and J gave up 3 bases; unmatched junction bases: 7. CDR3 size: 16 residues. The CDR3 nucleotides are TGTGCCAGCAGCCCGGGACAGGGGGCGAAGGACACTGAAGCTTTCTTT. Translation: CASSPGQGAKDTEAFF.

The gene calls are TRBV7-6 and TRBJ2-5, with 12 bases lining up with TRBD2. The junction had 9 bases not matched to a gene; V was cut back by 2 bases and J by 5 bases. Per the germline V gene, CDR1 is SGHVS and CDR2 is FNYEAQ. This CDR3 is 17 amino acids long. In DNA form, the CDR3 reads TGTGCCAGCAGCTTATTTGCGACTAGCGGGAGTGTGGAGACCCAGTACTTC. It codes for CASSLFATSGSVETQYF. Drawing the rest from reference TRBV7-6 and TRBJ2-5, the complete variable domain is GAGVSQSPRYKVTKRGQDVALRCDPISGHVSLYWYRQALGQGPEFLTYFNYEAQQDKSGLPNDRFSAERPEGSISTLTIQRTEQRDSAMYRCASSLFATSGSVETQYFGPGTRLLVL.

This clone was detected only a few times. The chain has TRBV19 and TRBJ2-5, with D possibly TRBD2 on 5 matching bases. This CDR3 region has 12 residues. Germline CDR1 is LNHDA and CDR2 is SQIVND (reference sequence). V shed 5 bases and J shed 9 bases, with 13 bases lying between them. CDR3 protein: CASSANPGSQYF. In DNA form, the CDR3 reads TGTGCCAGTAGTGCCAACCCGGGGTCCCAGTACTTC.

This chain joins TRBV10-2 and TRBJ2-5; D might be TRBD1 (6 bases). V was clipped by 3 bases and J by 1 base, with 12 bases between them. The CDR3 consists of 15 residues. Germline CDR1 WSHSY, CDR2 SAAADI. The chain's CDR3 is CASSESGHPQETQYF. In DNA, the CDR3 is TGCGCCAGCAGTGAATCGGGACACCCCCAAGAGACCCAGTACTTC.

The chain employs TRBV9 and TRBJ2-5; no definite D call. Between the trimmed V and J ends, which lost 3 bases and 2 bases, there was a span of 8 bases. Germline CDR1 reads SGDLS; CDR2 reads YYNGEE. The CDR3 is made up of 13 amino acids. CDR3 nucleotide sequence: TGTGCCAGCAGCGGACGGAATCAAGAGACCCAGTACTTC. It encodes CASSGRNQETQYF.

This clone was counted once. The CDR3 region is CASSLLAGPVYEQYF. The CDR3 bases are TGTGCCAGCAGCTTACTCGCGGGACCGGTCTACGAGCAGTACTTC. The chain has TRBV7-3 and TRBJ2-7, with D possibly being TRBD2 (6 bases). Germline V gene lookup returns CDR1 SGHTA and CDR2 FQGTGA. V gave up 2 bases and J gave up 3 bases, with 14 bases separating them. The CDR3 consists of 15 residues.

The V call is TRBV19, the J call TRBJ1-5; a possible D gene is TRBD1 (6 bases). V lost 3 bases and J lost 9, with 12 bases in between. CDR1 and CDR2 from the germline V gene are LNHDA and SQIVND (reference sequence). The CDR3 has 13 amino acids. CDR3 loop: CASSMVQGGPQHF. The CDR3 bases are TGTGCCAGTAGTATGGTACAGGGAGGGCCCCAGCATTTT.

The CDR3 DNA is TGTGCCAGCAGTGAAAAGACGCGTACAGCCGTTGGCTCTGGGGCCAACGTCCTGACTTTC. Protein: CASSEKTRTAVGSGANVLTF. The chain links TRBV6-1 to TRBJ2-6; D gene unclear. The V end was cut by 2 bases, the J end by 0 bases, with 20 bases between. Germline V lookup: CDR1 MNHNS, CDR2 SASEGT. The CDR3 length is 20 residues.

This clone was seen just once. The chain recombines TRBV4-1 with TRBJ1-3; D uncertain. Between the trimmed V and J ends, which lost 4 bases and 7 bases, there was a span of 20 bases. Looked up from germline, CDR1 is MGHRA and CDR2 is YSYEKL. The CDR3 loop spans 16 amino acids. The CDR3 sequence is CASSPRGDKIKNTIYF. The CDR3, as DNA: TGCGCCAGCAGCCCACGGGGAGACAAGATCAAGAACACCATATATTTT.

The genes are TRBV7-2 and TRBJ2-5; D perhaps matches TRBD2 (5 bases). Trimming shortened V by 2 bases and J by 0 bases, and 10 bases separated the two germline ends. This CDR3 has 15 residues. CDR1 SGHTA and CDR2 FQGNSA come from the germline V gene. CDR3 in amino acids: CASSLFLDYQETQYF. Here the CDR3 DNA reads TGTGCCAGCAGCTTATTTTTGGACTACCAAGAGACCCAGTACTTC.

V gene TRBV25-1 combines with J gene TRBJ2-1; D tentatively reads TRBD1 or TRBD2 (5 bases each). Trimming cost V 4 bases and J 7 bases, with 8 bases left between them. CDR3 length: 12 amino acids. Germline V lookup: CDR1 MGHDK, CDR2 SYGVNS. CDR3 amino acids: CASSVWGNEQFF. Here the CDR3 DNA reads TGTGCCAGCAGTGTTTGGGGGAATGAGCAGTTCTTC.

Only a few counts were recorded for this clone. This same CDR3 is encoded by further DNA sequences in the sample. The V call is TRBV5-1, the J call TRBJ1-2; D is unresolved. CDR1 SGHRS and CDR2 YFSETQ come from the germline V gene. Trimming cost V 4 bases and J 4 bases, with 8 bases left between them. The CDR3 has 12 amino acids. The CDR3 sequence is CASSLDTYGYTF. The DNA of the CDR3 is TGCGCCAGCAGCCTCGACACCTATGGCTACACCTTC.

This rearrangement joins TRBV15 to TRBJ2-3, with D possibly being TRBD2 (7 bases). CDR1 is LNHNV, CDR2 YYDKDF, per germline (reference sequence). This CDR3 contains 17 residues. Trimming removed 0 bases from V and 6 bases from J, with 19 bases in between. This CDR3 reads CATSRDPTRGGPDTQYF. In DNA form, the CDR3 reads TGTGCCACCAGCAGAGACCCAACCAGGGGAGGGCCTGATACGCAGTATTTT.

Remarks on this clone: The sample has other DNA sequences that encode this CDR3 too. The rearrangement joins TRBV5-4 to TRBJ2-5; D is possibly TRBD2 (6 bases). Per germline, CDR1 SGHNT and CDR2 YYREEE (reference sequence). Trimming left V 0 bases short and J 5 bases short, with 11 bases between. The CDR3 runs 14 residues. The CDR3 nucleotides read TGTGCCAGCAGCTTGGGTGAAGGGAGGGAGACCCAGTACTTC. It is translated as CASSLGEGRETQYF.

The chain is built from TRBV7-9 and TRBJ2-7, with no clear D. This CDR3 is built from 12 residues. The germline V gene has CDR1 SEHNR and CDR2 FQNEAQ (reference sequence). Trimming cost V 5 bases and J 1 base, with 6 bases left between them. The CDR3 protein is CASSQKSYEQYF. The DNA for the CDR3 is TGTGCCAGCAGCCAAAAGTCCTACGAGCAGTACTTC.

The chain has TRBV5-1 and TRBJ1-2, with 8 bases identical to TRBD1. The CDR3 is made up of 15 amino acids. Germline CDR1 and CDR2: SGHRS and YFSETQ. V dropped 4 bases and J dropped 4; count of bases not matched to a gene: 9. CDR3 region: CASSTGQGQSYGYTF. DNA of the CDR3: TGCGCCAGCAGCACCGGACAGGGCCAGTCCTATGGCTACACCTTC.

V usage is TRBV11-2 and J usage is TRBJ2-3, with 14 bases aligning to TRBD2. CDR3 length: 18 residues. Germline assignment: CDR1 SGHAT and CDR2 FQNNGV. Germline trimming cut 4 bases from V and 0 bases from J; bases unmatched to any gene: 6. The CDR3, as DNA: TGTGCCAGCAGCTGGGGACTAGCGGGGGCCACTAGCACAGATACGCAGTATTTT. Its protein is CASSWGLAGATSTDTQYF. The full variable domain, with the rest looked up from reference TRBV11-2 and TRBJ2-3, is EAGVAQSPRYKIIEKRQSVAFWCNPISGHATLYWYQQILGQGPKLLIQFQNNGVVDDSQLPKDRFSAERLKGVDSTLKIQPAKLEDSAVYLCASSWGLAGATSTDTQYFGPGTRLTVL.